The rows below give T cell receptor beta chains drawn from one sample of a study of shared clonotypes between healthy human individuals. The assay was immunoSEQ multiplex PCR, and TCRdb's table has in-frame clones only and misses some. The data contain about 470,000 clones, around 79% of them singletons. The sample was PBMCs. Receptors originate from a woman aged 40 to 50 in good health. Some clones in this sample may be carry-over from other donors' samples. CDR3s include the opening cysteine and the closing phenylalanine or tryptophan. The D gene is left open where the match is weak. Clone size is given for some rows only: seen once, a few or many times, or a class if the clone is expanded.

abundance,v_gene,j_gene,d_gene,CDR3aa,CDR3nt
NA,TRBV2,TRBJ2-1,TRBD2,CASSVASGDNEQFF,TGTGCCAGCAGTGTCGCTAGCGGAGACAATGAGCAGTTCTTC
NA,TRBV9,TRBJ2-1,NA,CASSALRYNEQFF,TGTGCCAGCAGCGCTCTCCGGTACAATGAGCAGTTCTTC
few,TRBV29-1,TRBJ2-2,NA,CSVGDAGELFF,TGCAGCGTTGGGGACGCCGGGGAGCTGTTTTTT
NA,TRBV7-8,TRBJ2-5,TRBD2,CASSLGLAGVGETQYF,TGTGCCAGCAGCTTAGGACTAGCGGGAGTGGGGGAGACCCAGTACTTC
once,TRBV5-4,TRBJ2-7,NA,CASSQGPPGTSISYEQYF,TGTGCCAGCAGCCAAGGTCCCCCCGGGACCTCGATCTCCTACGAGCAGTACTTC
few,TRBV30,TRBJ1-2,NA,CAWSGSTHAGYTF,TGTGCCTGGAGTGGATCAACTCATGCTGGCTACACCTTC
NA,TRBV9,TRBJ1-1,NA,CASSVEQANTEAFF,TGTGCCAGCAGCGTAGAGCAGGCGAACACTGAAGCTTTCTTT
NA,TRBV28,TRBJ2-5,NA,CASSHPGWARGGETQYF,TGTGCCAGCAGTCACCCGGGTTGGGCTAGAGGGGGAGAGACCCAGTACTTC
NA,TRBV27,TRBJ2-3,TRBD2,CASTRLAGFNQGTDTQYF,TGTGCCAGCACCAGACTAGCGGGATTCAACCAGGGCACAGATACGCAGTATTTT
NA,TRBV18,TRBJ1-2,TRBD1,CASSPGQGKGYTF,TGTGCCAGCTCACCGGGACAGGGTAAAGGCTACACCTTC
NA,TRBV11-2,TRBJ2-5,TRBD2,CASSGSGRAGETQYF,TGTGCCAGCAGCGGTAGCGGGAGGGCCGGGGAGACCCAGTACTTC
NA,TRBV7-9,TRBJ2-7,NA,CASSLTPEGSEQYF,TGTGCCAGCAGCCTAACCCCAGAGGGCTCCGAGCAGTACTTC
NA,TRBV5-8,TRBJ2-7,TRBD2,CASRPRQKVSGRSSYEQYF,TGTGCCAGCAGACCCCGACAGAAGGTTTCCGGGAGGAGCTCCTACGAGCAGTACTTC
NA,TRBV28,TRBJ1-1,NA,CASGLWLSAFF,TGTGCCAGCGGTCTATGGCTCTCGGCTTTCTTT
NA,TRBV9,TRBJ2-1,TRBD2,CASSVGGRTSPYNEQFF,TGTGCCAGCAGCGTAGGGGGTAGGACTAGCCCCTACAATGAGCAGTTCTTC
NA,TRBV18,TRBJ1-2,TRBD1,CASSPNVQGNYGYTF,TGTGCCAGCTCACCGAACGTACAGGGGAACTATGGCTACACCTTC
NA,TRBV7-2,TRBJ2-7,NA,CASSPATYEQYF,TGTGCCAGCAGCCCGGCGACCTACGAGCAGTACTTC
NA,TRBV2,TRBJ1-4,TRBD1,CASSGPGGTQKLFF,TGTGCCAGCAGTGGCCCAGGGGGCACACAAAAACTGTTTTTT
NA,TRBV9,TRBJ2-1,TRBD2,CASSKGLAGSYNEQFF,TGTGCCAGCAGCAAGGGACTAGCGGGATCCTACAATGAGCAGTTCTTC
once,TRBV27,TRBJ1-1,NA,CASSLVENTEAFF,TGTGCCAGCAGTTTAGTCGAGAACACTGAAGCTTTCTTT
NA,TRBV7-6,TRBJ2-1,TRBD1,CASSRGQGTDEQFF,TGTGCCAGCAGCCGGGGACAGGGGACCGATGAGCAGTTCTTC
once,TRBV28,TRBJ1-2,TRBD1,CASSRGQGYGYTF,TGTGCCAGCAGTAGAGGACAGGGCTATGGCTACACCTTC
few,TRBV18,TRBJ2-6,NA,CASSPPGGGSGANVLTF,TGTGCCAGCTCACCACCAGGGGGAGGCTCTGGGGCCAACGTCCTGACTTTC
NA,TRBV5-4,TRBJ2-7,TRBD2,CASSPLPGAGGDEQYF,TGTGCCAGCAGCCCCCTCCCGGGTGCGGGAGGCGACGAGCAGTACTTC
NA,TRBV5-4,TRBJ2-5,NA,CASSPALREETQYF,TGTGCCAGCAGCCCGGCCCTGAGAGAAGAGACCCAGTACTTC
NA,TRBV7-2,TRBJ2-1,NA,CASSLGGLSEQFF,TGTGCCAGCAGCTTAGGAGGACTATCTGAGCAGTTCTTC